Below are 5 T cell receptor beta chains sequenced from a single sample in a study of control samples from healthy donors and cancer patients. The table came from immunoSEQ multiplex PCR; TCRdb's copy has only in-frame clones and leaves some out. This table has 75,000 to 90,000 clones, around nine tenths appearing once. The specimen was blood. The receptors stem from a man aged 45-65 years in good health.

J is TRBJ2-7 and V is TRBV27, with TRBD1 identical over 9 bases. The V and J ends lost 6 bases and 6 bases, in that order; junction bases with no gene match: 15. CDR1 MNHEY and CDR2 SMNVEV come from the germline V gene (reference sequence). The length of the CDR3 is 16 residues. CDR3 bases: TGTGCCAGCAGACCCGAACAGGGGGCAGGTTTAGGCGAGCAGTACTTC. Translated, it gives CASRPEQGAGLGEQYF.

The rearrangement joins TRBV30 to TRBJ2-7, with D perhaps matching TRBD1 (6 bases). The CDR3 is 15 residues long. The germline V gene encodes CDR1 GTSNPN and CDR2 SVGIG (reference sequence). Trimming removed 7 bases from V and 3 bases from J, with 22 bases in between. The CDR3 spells CASTKQGPYRYEQYF. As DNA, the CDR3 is TGTGCCTCGACCAAACAGGGTCCCTACCGCTACGAGCAGTACTTC. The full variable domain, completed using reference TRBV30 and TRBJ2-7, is SQTIHQWPATLVQPVGSPLSLECTVEGTSNPNLYWYRQAAGRGLQLLFYSVGIGQISSEVPQNLSASRPQDRQFILSSKKLLLSDSGFYLCASTKQGPYRYEQYFGPGTRLTVT.

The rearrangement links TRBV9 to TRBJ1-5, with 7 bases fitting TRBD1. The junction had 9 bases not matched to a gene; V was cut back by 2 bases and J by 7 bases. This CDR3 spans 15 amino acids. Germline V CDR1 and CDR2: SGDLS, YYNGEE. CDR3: CASSVGTALGQPQHF. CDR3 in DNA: TGTGCCAGCAGCGTCGGGACAGCCTTAGGACAGCCCCAGCATTTT.

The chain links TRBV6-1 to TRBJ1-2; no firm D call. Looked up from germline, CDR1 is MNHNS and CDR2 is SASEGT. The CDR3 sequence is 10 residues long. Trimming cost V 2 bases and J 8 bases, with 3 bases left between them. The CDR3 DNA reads TGTGCCAGCAGTGAACAGGGCTACACCTTC. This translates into CASSEQGYTF.

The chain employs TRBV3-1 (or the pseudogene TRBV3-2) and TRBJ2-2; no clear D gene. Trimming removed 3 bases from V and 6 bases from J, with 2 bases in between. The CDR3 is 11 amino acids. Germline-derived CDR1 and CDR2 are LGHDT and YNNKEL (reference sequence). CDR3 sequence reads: CASSHPGELFF. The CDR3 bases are TGTGCCAGCAGCCATCCCGGGGAGCTGTTTTTT.